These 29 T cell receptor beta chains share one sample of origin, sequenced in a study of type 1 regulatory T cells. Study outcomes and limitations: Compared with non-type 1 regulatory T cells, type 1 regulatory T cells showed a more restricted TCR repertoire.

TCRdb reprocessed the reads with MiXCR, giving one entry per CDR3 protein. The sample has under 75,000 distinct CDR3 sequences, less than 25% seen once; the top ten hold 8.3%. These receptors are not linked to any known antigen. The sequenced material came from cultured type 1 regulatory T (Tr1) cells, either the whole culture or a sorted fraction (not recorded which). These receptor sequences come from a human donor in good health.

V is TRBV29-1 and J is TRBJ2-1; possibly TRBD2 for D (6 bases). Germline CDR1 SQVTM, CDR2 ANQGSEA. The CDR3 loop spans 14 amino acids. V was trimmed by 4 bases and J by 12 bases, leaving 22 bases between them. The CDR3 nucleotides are TGCAGCGTTGCGAAGGAAGCGCGGGGATTAGGGCAGTTCTTC. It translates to CSVAKEARGLGQFF.

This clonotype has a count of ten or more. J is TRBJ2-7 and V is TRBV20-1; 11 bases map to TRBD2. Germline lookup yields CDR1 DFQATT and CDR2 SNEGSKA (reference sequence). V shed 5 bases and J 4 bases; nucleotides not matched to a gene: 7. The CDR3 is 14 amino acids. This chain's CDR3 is CSASPGLADYEQYF. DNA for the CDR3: TGCAGTGCTTCACCGGGACTAGCGGATTACGAGCAGTACTTC.

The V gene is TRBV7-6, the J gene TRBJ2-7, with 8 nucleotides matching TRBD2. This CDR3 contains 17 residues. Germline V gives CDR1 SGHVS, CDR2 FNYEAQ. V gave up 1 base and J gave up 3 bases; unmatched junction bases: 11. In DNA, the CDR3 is TGTGCCAGCAGCTTAGTCCCAGGGGAACTAGCGGACTACGAGCAGTACTTC. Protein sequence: CASSLVPGELADYEQYF. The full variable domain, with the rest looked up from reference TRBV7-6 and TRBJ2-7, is GAGVSQSPRYKVTKRGQDVALRCDPISGHVSLYWYRQALGQGPEFLTYFNYEAQQDKSGLPNDRFSAERPEGSISTLTIQRTEQRDSAMYRCASSLVPGELADYEQYFGPGTRLTVT.

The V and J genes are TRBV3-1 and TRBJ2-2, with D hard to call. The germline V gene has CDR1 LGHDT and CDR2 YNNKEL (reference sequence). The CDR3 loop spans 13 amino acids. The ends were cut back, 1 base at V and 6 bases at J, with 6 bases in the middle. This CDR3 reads CASSQVNPGELFF. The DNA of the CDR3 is TGTGCCAGCAGCCAAGTGAATCCCGGGGAGCTGTTTTTT.

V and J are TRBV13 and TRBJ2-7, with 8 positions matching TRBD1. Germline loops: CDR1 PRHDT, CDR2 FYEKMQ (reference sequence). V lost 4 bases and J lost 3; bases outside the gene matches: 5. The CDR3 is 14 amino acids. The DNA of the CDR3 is TGTGCCAGCAGCTACCGGGACAGGTACTACGAGCAGTACTTC. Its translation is CASSYRDRYYEQYF.

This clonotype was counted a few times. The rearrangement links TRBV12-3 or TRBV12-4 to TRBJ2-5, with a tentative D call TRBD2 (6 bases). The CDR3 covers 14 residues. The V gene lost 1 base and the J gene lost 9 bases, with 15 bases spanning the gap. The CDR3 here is CASSLGRRSGAQYF. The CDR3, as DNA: TGTGCCAGCAGTTTAGGTCGTCGATCGGGGGCCCAGTACTTC.

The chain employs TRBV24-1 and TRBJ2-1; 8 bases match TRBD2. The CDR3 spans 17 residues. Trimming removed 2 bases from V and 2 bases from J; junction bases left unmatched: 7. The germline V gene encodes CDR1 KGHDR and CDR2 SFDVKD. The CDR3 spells CATSDSIGLAAYNEQFF. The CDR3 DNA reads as TGTGCCACCAGTGATTCCATCGGACTAGCAGCCTACAATGAGCAGTTCTTC.

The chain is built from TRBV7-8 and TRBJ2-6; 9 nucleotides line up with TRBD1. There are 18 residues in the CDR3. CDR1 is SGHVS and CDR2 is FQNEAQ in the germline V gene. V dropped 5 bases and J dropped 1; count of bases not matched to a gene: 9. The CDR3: CASSDHRGRKSGANVLTF. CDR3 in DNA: TGTGCCAGCAGCGACCACAGGGGGCGCAAATCTGGGGCCAACGTCCTGACTTTC. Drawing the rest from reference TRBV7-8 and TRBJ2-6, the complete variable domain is GAGVSQSPRYKVAKRGQDVALRCDPISGHVSLFWYQQALGQGPEFLTYFQNEAQLDKSGLPSDRFFAERPEGSVSTLKIQRTQQEDSAVYLCASSDHRGRKSGANVLTFGAGSRLTVL.

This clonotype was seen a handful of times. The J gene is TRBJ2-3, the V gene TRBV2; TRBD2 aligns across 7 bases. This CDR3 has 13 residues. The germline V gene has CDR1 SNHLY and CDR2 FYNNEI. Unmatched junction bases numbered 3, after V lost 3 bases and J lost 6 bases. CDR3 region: CASSERERDTQYF. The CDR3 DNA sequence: TGTGCCAGCAGTGAGCGGGAGCGTGATACGCAGTATTTT.

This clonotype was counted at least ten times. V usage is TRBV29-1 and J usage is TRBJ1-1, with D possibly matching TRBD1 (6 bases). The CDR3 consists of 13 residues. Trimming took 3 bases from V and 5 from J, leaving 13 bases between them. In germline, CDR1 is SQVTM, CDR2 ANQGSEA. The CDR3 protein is CSVEEGVRTEAFF. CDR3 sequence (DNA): TGCAGCGTTGAGGAGGGGGTGAGAACTGAAGCTTTCTTT.

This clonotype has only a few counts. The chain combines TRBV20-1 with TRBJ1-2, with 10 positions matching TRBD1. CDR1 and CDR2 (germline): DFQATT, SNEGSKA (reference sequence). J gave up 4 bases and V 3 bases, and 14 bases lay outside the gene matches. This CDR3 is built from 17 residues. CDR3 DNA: TGCAGTGCTAGGCCGATAACCGGGACAGGGGCTCCCTATGGCTACACCTTC. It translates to CSARPITGTGAPYGYTF.

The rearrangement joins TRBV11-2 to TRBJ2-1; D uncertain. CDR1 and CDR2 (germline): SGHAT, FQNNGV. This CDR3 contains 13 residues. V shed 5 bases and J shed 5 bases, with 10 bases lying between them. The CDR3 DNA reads TGTGCCAGCAGCCGACCCCCCCACAATGAGCAGTTCTTC. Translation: CASSRPPHNEQFF. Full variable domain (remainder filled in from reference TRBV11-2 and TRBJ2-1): EAGVAQSPRYKIIEKRQSVAFWCNPISGHATLYWYQQILGQGPKLLIQFQNNGVVDDSQLPKDRFSAERLKGVDSTLKIQPAKLEDSAVYLCASSRPPHNEQFFGPGTRLTVL.

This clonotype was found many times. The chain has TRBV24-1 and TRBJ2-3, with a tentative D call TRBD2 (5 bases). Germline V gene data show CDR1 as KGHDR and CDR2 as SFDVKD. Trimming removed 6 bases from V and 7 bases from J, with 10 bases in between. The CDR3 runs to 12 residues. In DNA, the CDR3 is TGTGCCACCAGTTCGGCGGGCTATACGCAGTATTTT. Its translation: CATSSAGYTQYF.

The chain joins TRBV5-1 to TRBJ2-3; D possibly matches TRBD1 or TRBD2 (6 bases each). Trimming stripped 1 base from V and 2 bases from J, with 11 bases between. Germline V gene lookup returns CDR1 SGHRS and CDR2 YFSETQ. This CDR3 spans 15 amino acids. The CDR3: CASSLPGGSTDTQYF. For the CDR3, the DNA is TGCGCCAGCAGCTTGCCCGGGGGCTCCACAGATACGCAGTATTTT.

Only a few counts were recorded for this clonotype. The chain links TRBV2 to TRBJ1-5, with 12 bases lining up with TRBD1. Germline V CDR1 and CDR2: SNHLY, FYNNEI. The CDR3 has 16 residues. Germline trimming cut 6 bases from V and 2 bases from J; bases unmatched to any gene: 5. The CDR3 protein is CASSGDRGLGNQPQHF. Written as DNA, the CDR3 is TGTGCCAGCAGCGGGGACAGGGGGCTGGGCAATCAGCCCCAGCATTTT.

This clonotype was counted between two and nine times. CDR3 loop: CASSITHGYTGELFF. The DNA for the CDR3 is TGTGCCAGTAGTATAACCCACGGATACACCGGGGAGCTGTTTTTT. The chain combines TRBV19 with TRBJ2-2, with D unresolved. CDR1 is LNHDA and CDR2 is SQIVND in the germline V gene (reference sequence). V was clipped by 2 bases and J by 3 bases, with 10 bases between them. This CDR3 is 15 amino acids long.

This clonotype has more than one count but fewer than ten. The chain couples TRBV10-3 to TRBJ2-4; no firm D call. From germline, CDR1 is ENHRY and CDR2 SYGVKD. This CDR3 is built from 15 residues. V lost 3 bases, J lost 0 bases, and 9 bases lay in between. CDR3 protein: CAISDSTTAKNIQYF. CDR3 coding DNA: TGTGCCATCAGTGACAGCACTACAGCCAAAAACATTCAGTACTTC.

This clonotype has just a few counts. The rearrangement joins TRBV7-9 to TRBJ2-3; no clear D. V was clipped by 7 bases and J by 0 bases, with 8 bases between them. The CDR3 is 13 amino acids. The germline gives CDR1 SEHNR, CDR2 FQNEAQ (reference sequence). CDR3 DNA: TGTGCCAGCAAGGGTTCTAGCACAGATACGCAGTATTTT. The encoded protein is CASKGSSTDTQYF. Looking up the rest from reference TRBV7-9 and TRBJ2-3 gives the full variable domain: DTGVSQNPRHKITKRGQNVTFRCDPISEHNRLYWYRQTLGQGPEFLTYFQNEAQLEKSRLLSDRFSAERPKGSFSTLEIQRTEQGDSAMYLCASKGSSTDTQYFGPGTRLTVL.

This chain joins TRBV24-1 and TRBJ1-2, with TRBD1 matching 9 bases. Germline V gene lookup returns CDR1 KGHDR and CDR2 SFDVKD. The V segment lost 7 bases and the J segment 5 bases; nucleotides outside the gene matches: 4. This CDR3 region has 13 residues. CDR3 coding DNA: TGTGCCACCAGCTTGGGACAGGGATATGGCTACACCTTC. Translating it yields CATSLGQGYGYTF.

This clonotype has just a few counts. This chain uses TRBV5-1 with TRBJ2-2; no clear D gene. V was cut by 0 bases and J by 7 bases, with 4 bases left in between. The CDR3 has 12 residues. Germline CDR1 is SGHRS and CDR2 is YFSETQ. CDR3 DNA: TGCGCCAGCAGCTTGGACGGCGGGGAGCTGTTTTTT. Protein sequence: CASSLDGGELFF.

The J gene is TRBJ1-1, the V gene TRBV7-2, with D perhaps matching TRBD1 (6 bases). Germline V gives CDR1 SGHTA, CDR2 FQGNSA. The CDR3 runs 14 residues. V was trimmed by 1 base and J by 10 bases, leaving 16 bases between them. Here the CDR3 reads CASSLGAPQGRAFF. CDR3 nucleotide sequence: TGTGCCAGCAGCTTAGGGGCCCCACAGGGTAGAGCTTTCTTT.

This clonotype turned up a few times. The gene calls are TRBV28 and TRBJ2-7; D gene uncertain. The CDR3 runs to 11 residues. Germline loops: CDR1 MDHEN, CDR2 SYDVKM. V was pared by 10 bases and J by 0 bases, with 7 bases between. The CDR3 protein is CATDNSYEQYF. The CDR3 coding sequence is TGTGCCACCGACAACTCCTACGAGCAGTACTTC.

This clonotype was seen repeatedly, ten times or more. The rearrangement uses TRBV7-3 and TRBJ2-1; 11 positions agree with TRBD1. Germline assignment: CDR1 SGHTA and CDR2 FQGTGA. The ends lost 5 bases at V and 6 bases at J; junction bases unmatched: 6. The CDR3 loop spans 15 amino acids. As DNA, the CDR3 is TGTGCCAGCAGCCTCGGACAGGGGGCTCTCAATGAGCAGTTCTTC. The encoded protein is CASSLGQGALNEQFF.

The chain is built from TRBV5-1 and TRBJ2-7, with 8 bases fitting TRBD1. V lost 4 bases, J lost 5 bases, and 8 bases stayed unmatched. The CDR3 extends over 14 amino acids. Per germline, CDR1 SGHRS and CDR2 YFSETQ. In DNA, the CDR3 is TGCGCCAGCAGCCTCAAACCGGACAGGGACGAGCAGTACTTC. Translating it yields CASSLKPDRDEQYF.

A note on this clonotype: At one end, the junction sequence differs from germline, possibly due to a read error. CDR3 protein: CTSSPRGTGGNQPQHF. CDR3 sequence (DNA): TGTACCAGCTCCCCTAGGGGCACAGGGGGCAATCAGCCCCAGCATTTC. The J gene is TRBJ1-5, the V gene TRBV18; 9 positions match TRBD1. CDR1 is KGHSH and CDR2 is LQKENI in the germline V gene. The CDR3 consists of 16 residues.

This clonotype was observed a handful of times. The chain's CDR3 is CASSLGSSYEQYF. CDR3 nucleotides: TGTGCCAGCTCACTCGGGAGCTCCTACGAGCAGTACTTC. The chain is built from TRBV18 and TRBJ2-7; the D gene is possibly TRBD2 (6 bases). This CDR3 is built from 13 residues. Germline V gene data show CDR1 as KGHSH and CDR2 as LQKENI. Trimming cost V 4 bases and J 0 bases, with 7 bases left between them. The variable domain in full, completed from reference TRBV18 and TRBJ2-7, reads NAGVMQNPRHLVRRRGQEARLRCSPMKGHSHVYWYRQLPEEGLKFMVYLQKENIIDESGMPKERFSAEFPKEGPSILRIQQVVRGDSAAYFCASSLGSSYEQYFGPGTRLTVT.

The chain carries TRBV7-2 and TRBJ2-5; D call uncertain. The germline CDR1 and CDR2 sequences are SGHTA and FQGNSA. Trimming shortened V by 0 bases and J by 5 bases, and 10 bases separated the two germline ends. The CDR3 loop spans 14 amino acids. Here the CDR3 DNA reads TGTGCCAGCAGCTTAGCATGGGGTGGTGAGACCCAGTACTTC. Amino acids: CASSLAWGGETQYF.

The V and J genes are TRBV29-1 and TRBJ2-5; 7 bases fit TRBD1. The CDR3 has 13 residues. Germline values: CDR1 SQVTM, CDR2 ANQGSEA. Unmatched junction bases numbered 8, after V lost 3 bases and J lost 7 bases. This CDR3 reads CSVEIGNRGTQYF. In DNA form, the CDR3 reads TGCAGCGTTGAGATAGGGAACAGGGGGACCCAGTACTTC.

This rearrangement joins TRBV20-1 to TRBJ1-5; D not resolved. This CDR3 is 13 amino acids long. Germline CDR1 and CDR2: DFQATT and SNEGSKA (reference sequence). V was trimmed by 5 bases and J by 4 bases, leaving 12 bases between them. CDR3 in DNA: TGCAGTGCTCCCCTCCGCGGTAATCAGCCCCAGCATTTT. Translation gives CSAPLRGNQPQHF.